This note documents a single T cell receptor beta chain sequence. The V and J ends lost 5 bases and 5 bases respectively, with 9 bases between them. The CDR3 spans 12 residues. Germline lookup yields CDR1 MNHEY and CDR2 SVGEGT. This sample stems from a study of T cells after yellow fever vaccination. MiXCR, applied by TCRdb to the 5' RACE reads, yields one record per CDR3 protein. The sample carries hundreds of thousands of distinct CDR3 sequences, around a sixth recorded once. The J gene is TRBJ1-2, the V gene TRBV6-2 or TRBV6-3; D uncertain. The input for sequencing was PBMCs, taken before the yellow fever booster vaccination. The sequence derives from a young man who received the YFV17D yellow fever vaccine. CDR3 sequence (DNA): TGTGCCAGCAGTCTTGACCCTTATGGCTACACCTTC. This codes for CASSLDPYGYTF.